This entry lists 13 T cell receptor beta chains sequenced from one sample in a study of cytomegalovirus exposure and HLA in healthy donors. Using immunoSEQ multiplex PCR, the repertoire was profiled, and TCRdb retains in-frame clones only, with some absent. The profile shows more than 65,000 clones, just under 95% of them singletons. The sample consisted of PBMCs. These receptors all come from a man between 18 and 29 years old in good health and CMV-seronegative.

The CDR3 nucleotides are TGTGCTAGTGGCCTTACAACCCTGAACACCGGGGAGCTGTTTTTT. Translated: CASGLTTLNTGELFF. The chain links TRBV12-5 to TRBJ2-2, with unresolved D. Trimming took off 6 bases at V and 1 base at J, with 12 bases between the two ends. Germline CDR1 is LGHNT and CDR2 is FRNRAP. This CDR3 is built from 15 residues.

The chain combines TRBV5-1 with TRBJ2-1; D uncertain. The germline V and J ends were trimmed by 2 bases and 8 bases, with 8 bases remaining between them. CDR3 size: 12 residues. The germline gives CDR1 SGHRS, CDR2 YFSETQ. The chain's CDR3 is CASSLEYDEQFF. The CDR3, as DNA: TGCGCCAGCAGCTTAGAGTACGATGAGCAGTTCTTC.

The chain carries TRBV5-6 and TRBJ1-2; the D gene is possibly TRBD1 (6 bases). Germline V CDR1 and CDR2: SGHDT, YYEEEE. Trimming took off 1 base at V and 8 bases at J, with 15 bases between the two ends. CDR3 length: 14 amino acids. CDR3 sequence (DNA): TGTGCCAGCAGCTTGATGGACAGTAGGCAGGGCTACACCTTC. The encoded protein is CASSLMDSRQGYTF.

The chain recombines TRBV7-8 with TRBJ2-1; 9 nucleotides line up with TRBD1. The germline CDR1 and CDR2 sequences are SGHVS and FQNEAQ. This CDR3 is 15 amino acids long. Trimming at V came to 4 bases and at J to 6 bases, leaving 7 bases not matched to a gene. The CDR3 region has the DNA TGTGCCAGCAGCTCCCAAGGACAGGGGATCAATGAGCAGTTCTTC. This sequence encodes CASSSQGQGINEQFF.

This clone was detected only once. CDR3 in DNA: TGTGCCAGCAGCTTAGGCCAGATCGGGGAAAAACTGTTTTTT. Protein sequence: CASSLGQIGEKLFF. The rearrangement links TRBV7-9 to TRBJ1-4; D is uncertain. Trimming cost V 1 base and J 8 bases, with 11 bases left between them. Germline CDR1 is SEHNR and CDR2 is FQNEAQ (reference sequence). The CDR3 sequence is 14 residues long.

This chain links TRBV4-2 with TRBJ1-2, with no clear D. V lost 1 base and J lost 5, with 14 bases in between. This CDR3 comprises 15 residues. Germline CDR1 is LGHNA and CDR2 is YNFKEQ. The CDR3, as DNA: TGTGCCAGCAGCCAAGTAAAGACGGGAAGATATGGCTACACCTTC. It is translated as CASSQVKTGRYGYTF.

The CDR3 nucleotides read TGTGCCAGCACCCCGGGCGGGGTCTACTCCTACGAGCAGTACTTC. It is translated as CASTPGGVYSYEQYF. This chain joins TRBV5-8 and TRBJ2-7; the D gene is possibly TRBD2 (6 bases). Trimming shortened V by 6 bases and J by 0 bases, and 16 bases separated the two germline ends. This CDR3 comprises 15 residues. Germline V gene sequence: CDR1 SGHTS, CDR2 YDEGEE.

The chain has TRBV5-1 and TRBJ2-7; D may be TRBD1 (6 bases). Trimming left V 2 bases short and J 4 bases short, with 19 bases between. CDR1 is SGHRS and CDR2 is YFSETQ in the germline V gene. There are 16 residues in the CDR3. The CDR3 sequence: CASSLIEGGYRYEQYF. The CDR3 coding sequence is TGCGCCAGCAGCTTAATCGAAGGGGGTTACAGGTACGAGCAGTACTTC.

The chain links TRBV7-9 to TRBJ2-3, with D possibly being TRBD1 (7 bases). Germline V CDR1 and CDR2: SEHNR, FQNEAQ (reference sequence). V shed 5 bases and J shed 6 bases, with 15 bases lying between them. The CDR3 has 14 amino acids. The CDR3 sequence: CASSRPSGGDTQYF. CDR3 DNA: TGTGCCAGCAGCCGTCCCTCAGGGGGGGATACGCAGTATTTT. The full variable domain, completed using reference TRBV7-9 and TRBJ2-3, is DTGVSQNPRHKITKRGQNVTFRCDPISEHNRLYWYRQTLGQGPEFLTYFQNEAQLEKSRLLSDRFSAERPKGSFSTLEIQRTEQGDSAMYLCASSRPSGGDTQYFGPGTRLTVL.

This clone is a singleton in its sample. The genes are TRBV7-6 and TRBJ2-7; TRBD1 aligns across 8 bases. The ends lost 1 base at V and 5 bases at J; junction bases unmatched: 13. CDR1 and CDR2 from the germline V gene are SGHVS and FNYEAQ. The CDR3 length is 17 residues. CDR3 in amino acids: CASSLGAAGQGANEQYF. CDR3 DNA sequence: TGTGCCAGCAGCTTAGGGGCGGCAGGGCAGGGGGCCAACGAGCAGTACTTC. Together with reference TRBV7-6 and TRBJ2-7, the CDR3 gives the full variable domain: GAGVSQSPRYKVTKRGQDVALRCDPISGHVSLYWYRQALGQGPEFLTYFNYEAQQDKSGLPNDRFSAERPEGSISTLTIQRTEQRDSAMYRCASSLGAAGQGANEQYFGPGTRLTVT.

The genes are TRBV14 and TRBJ2-7; 8 bases agree with TRBD1. This CDR3 region has 13 residues. From germline, CDR1 is SGHDN and CDR2 FVKESK. J lost 5 bases, V lost 3 bases, and 3 bases had no gene match. CDR3 residues: CASSQTGVNEQYF. The CDR3 DNA reads TGTGCCAGCAGCCAGACAGGGGTGAACGAGCAGTACTTC.

This chain connects TRBV6-5 to TRBJ2-5; 7 bases map to TRBD1. Germline V CDR1 and CDR2: MNHEY, SVGAGI. V was clipped by 2 bases and J by 0 bases; unmatched bases: 3. The CDR3 is 15 residues long. As DNA, the CDR3 is TGTGCCAGCAGTTACCTTACAGGGGACCAAGAGACCCAGTACTTC. This codes for CASSYLTGDQETQYF.

The gene calls are TRBV15 and TRBJ1-2; the D gene is possibly TRBD1 (6 bases). There are 12 residues in the CDR3. The V gene lost 4 bases and the J gene lost 8 bases, with 11 bases spanning the gap. Germline V gene data show CDR1 as LNHNV and CDR2 as YYDKDF (reference sequence). The CDR3 protein is CATSIAGVGYTF. DNA for the CDR3: TGTGCCACCAGCATCGCAGGGGTCGGCTACACCTTC.